Below, one T cell receptor beta chain is given with its context. What it binds is not known. Profiled with immunoSEQ multiplex PCR; TCRdb holds only in-frame clones, not every one. The sample lists roughly 150,000 clones; roughly 96% were seen once. This record belongs to a study of cytomegalovirus exposure and HLA in healthy donors. The overall study: In a later analysis, the roughly 130 validation repertoires were reported to have used the same platform as the roughly 700 first-cohort repertoires.

Study-level results: The authors enumerated roughly 180 TCR beta chains as linked to cytomegalovirus. A subsequent analysis found that TCR clusters from the first cohort also tended to co-occur in the 90 to 150 validation repertoires, with 90% to 95% of cluster scores above 0.

V trimming: 6 bases; J trimming: 10 bases; junction bases outside the gene matches: 1. This CDR3 has 10 residues. The germline V gene encodes CDR1 SQVTM and CDR2 ANQGSEA. The donors were members of the roughly 130-subject validation cohort (separate from the roughly 670-subject first cohort). V usage is TRBV29-1 and J usage is TRBJ2-1; 9 bases match TRBD1. The sequence was collected from a woman under 30 in good health and CMV-seronegative. The specimen was PBMCs. In nucleotides, the CDR3 is TGCAGCGTGGGGACAGGGGAGCAGTTCTTC. This gives the protein CSVGTGEQFF.